The T cell receptor beta chain described here comes from a study of blood T cells in healthy people across ages. Study results and limitations: Older age coincided with a roughly linear decline in TCR beta diversity per million T cells. Higher diversity and more naive CD4+ cells were features of long-lived donors, compared to aged donors.

V was cut by 3 bases and J by 4 bases, with 13 bases left in between. The germline gives CDR1 LNHDA, CDR2 SQIVND (reference sequence). The CDR3 length is 15 residues. Peripheral blood was drawn, around 9.5 milliliters per donor. The study isolated at least 6 million PBMCs from each sample. With regard to this clonotype: Its antigen is unidentified.

Combining a sample-barcoded 5' primer with a J-beta primer mix, a second PCR ran for 7 to 11 cycles. A single record per CDR3 protein comes from TCRdb applying MiXCR to the 5' RACE reads. The sample gives 1.4 million or so distinct CDR3 sequences, approximately 43% of which show up once; roughly 3.7% is in the top ten. The sequence derives from a woman aged 18-29 years in good health. The rearrangement uses TRBV19 and TRBJ1-5; a possible D gene is TRBD1 (5 bases). Sequenced sample: blood. The CDR3 region is CASSMEGLENQPQHF. The CDR3 region has the DNA TGTGCCAGTAGTATGGAGGGGCTAGAAAATCAGCCCCAGCATTTT. Supplemented by reference TRBV19 and TRBJ1-5, the full variable domain reads DGGITQSPKYLFRKEGQNVTLSCEQNLNHDAMYWYRQDPGQGLRLIYYSQIVNDFQKGDIAEGYSVSREKKESFPLTVTSAQKNPTAFYLCASSMEGLENQPQHFGDGTRLSIL.